These 15 T cell receptor beta chains came from one sample sequenced in a study of blood T cell repertoires in COVID-19. Clones were read by immunoSEQ multiplex PCR, and TCRdb kept only the in-frame ones, dropping some. The sample includes roughly 65,000 clones, 86% of them seen just once. The sample taken for sequencing was peripheral blood. The receptors originated from a woman aged 55-69 years with acute or convalescent COVID-19.

This clone ranks as medium-sized (0.01 to 0.1%). The chain recombines TRBV10-3 with TRBJ2-7, with 10 nucleotides matching TRBD1. The CDR3 contains 17 residues. Germline V lookup: CDR1 ENHRY, CDR2 SYGVKD. V trimming: 3 bases; J trimming: 7 bases; junction bases outside the gene matches: 15. CDR3 region: CAISDSSGGQGPREQYF. CDR3 coding DNA: TGTGCCATCAGTGATTCCTCGGGGGGACAGGGGCCAAGGGAGCAGTACTTC.

The genes are TRBV4-2 and TRBJ1-1, with D unresolved. Trimming removed 1 base from V and 7 bases from J, with 7 bases in between. CDR1 is LGHNA, CDR2 YNFKEQ, per germline. This CDR3 comprises 12 residues. CDR3 residues: CASSQGVLEAFF. The CDR3 bases are TGTGCCAGCAGCCAAGGAGTACTTGAAGCTTTCTTT.

The rearrangement links TRBV2 to TRBJ1-5, with 7 bases lining up with TRBD1. This CDR3 spans 15 amino acids. Losses at the gene ends were 5 bases for V and 5 bases for J; bases not matched to a gene: 9. CDR1 SNHLY and CDR2 FYNNEI come from the germline V gene. The CDR3 loop reads CASSLPQGRYQPQHF. The CDR3 DNA is TGTGCCAGCAGTCTACCACAGGGGCGGTATCAGCCCCAGCATTTT.

The chain carries TRBV4-1 and TRBJ2-5; 10 nucleotides agree with TRBD2. The V gene end was trimmed by 4 bases and the J gene end by 6 bases; junction bases not matched to a gene: 11. Germline CDR1 is MGHRA and CDR2 is YSYEKL. CDR3 size: 16 residues. CDR3 amino acids: CASSPQESGGAQTQYF. The CDR3 nucleotides read TGCGCCAGCAGCCCCCAGGAAAGCGGGGGGGCACAGACCCAGTACTTC.

The V call is TRBV5-1, the J call TRBJ1-3, with 7 nucleotides matching TRBD1. The CDR3 runs to 13 residues. Germline-derived CDR1 and CDR2 are SGHRS and YFSETQ. J lost 4 bases, V lost 3 bases, and 1 base had no gene match. This chain's CDR3 is CASSWDSGNTIYF. CDR3 bases: TGCGCCAGCAGCTGGGACAGCGGAAACACCATATATTTT.

The rearrangement uses TRBV6-5 and TRBJ2-3, with D perhaps TRBD2 (5 bases). Per germline, CDR1 MNHEY and CDR2 SVGAGI. V lost 5 bases, J lost 3 bases, and 6 bases lay in between. The CDR3 runs to 12 residues. CDR3 in amino acids: CASSRGTDTQYF. The CDR3 region has the DNA TGTGCCAGCAGTAGAGGGACAGATACGCAGTATTTT.

DNA for the CDR3: TGTGCCAGCAGCTTAATTCGCCGGGAGAACACTGAAGCTTTCTTT. This translates into CASSLIRRENTEAFF. The V and J genes are TRBV7-8 and TRBJ1-1; unclear D gene. This CDR3 is 15 amino acids long. V lost 2 bases to trimming and J lost 1 base, with 11 bases between them. Germline CDR1 SGHVS, CDR2 FQNEAQ.

The chain has TRBV10-3 and TRBJ2-3; a possible D gene is TRBD1 (6 bases). Trimming stripped 5 bases from V and 1 base from J, with 10 bases between. This CDR3 is 14 amino acids long. In germline, CDR1 is ENHRY, CDR2 SYGVKD. The CDR3 sequence is CAISNRTGTDTQYF. CDR3 DNA: TGTGCCATCAGTAATAGGACAGGCACAGATACGCAGTATTTT.

The V call is TRBV14, the J call TRBJ2-4, with D possibly being TRBD2 (5 bases). This CDR3 is 14 amino acids long. V was trimmed by 4 bases and J by 6 bases, leaving 13 bases between them. Germline values: CDR1 SGHDN, CDR2 FVKESK. CDR3 nucleotide sequence: TGTGCCAGCAGCCCATTTGGAGGTAGAAACATTCAGTACTTC. Translating it yields CASSPFGGRNIQYF.

V and J are TRBV14 and TRBJ2-5; D call uncertain. Between the trimmed V and J ends, which lost 4 bases and 4 bases, there was a span of 13 bases. The CDR3 is made up of 14 amino acids. CDR1 and CDR2 (germline): SGHDN, FVKESK. In nucleotides, the CDR3 is TGTGCCAGCAGCCCAACATCCTCAGGAGAGACCCAGTACTTC. Amino acids: CASSPTSSGETQYF.

J is TRBJ1-1 and V is TRBV29-1; 10 nucleotides match TRBD1. Germline values: CDR1 SQVTM, CDR2 ANQGSEA. CDR3 length: 12 amino acids. Losses at the gene ends were 6 bases for V and 11 bases for J; bases not matched to a gene: 9. CDR3 coding DNA: TGCAGCGTGGGGGACAGGGGTACCGAGGCTTTCTTT. Amino acids: CSVGDRGTEAFF.

This clone showed up just once. This chain links TRBV19 with TRBJ1-5; TRBD1 matches 8 bases. Trimming at V came to 7 bases and at J to 5 bases, leaving 7 bases not matched to a gene. There are 14 residues in the CDR3. Germline lookup yields CDR1 LNHDA and CDR2 SQIVND (reference sequence). The CDR3 DNA is TGTGCCAGTAAACCTGGACAGGGCCATCAGCCCCAGCATTTT. Residues: CASKPGQGHQPQHF.

V usage is TRBV5-6 and J usage is TRBJ1-2; TRBD1 matches 10 bases. This CDR3 has 15 amino acids. The V segment lost 0 bases and the J segment 3 bases; nucleotides outside the gene matches: 2. In germline, CDR1 is SGHDT, CDR2 YYEEEE. CDR3 loop: CASSLGQGADYGYTF. Written as DNA, the CDR3 is TGTGCCAGCAGCTTGGGACAGGGGGCTGACTATGGCTACACCTTC.

The rearrangement links TRBV12-3 or TRBV12-4 to TRBJ2-2, with a possible D match to TRBD1 (6 bases). The CDR3 is made up of 12 amino acids. Trimming cost V 7 bases and J 6 bases, with 9 bases left between them. The CDR3 sequence is CASTGVPGELFF. In DNA form, the CDR3 reads TGTGCCAGCACAGGGGTCCCCGGGGAGCTGTTTTTT.

The V gene is TRBV2, the J gene TRBJ1-5; 9 nucleotides match TRBD1. V was pared by 6 bases and J by 6 bases, with 6 bases of the junction left unmatched. CDR3 length: 14 amino acids. The germline gives CDR1 SNHLY, CDR2 FYNNEI. CDR3 sequence reads: CASRGQGGGQPQHF. CDR3 in DNA: TGTGCCAGCAGGGGACAGGGTGGGGGTCAGCCCCAGCATTTT.